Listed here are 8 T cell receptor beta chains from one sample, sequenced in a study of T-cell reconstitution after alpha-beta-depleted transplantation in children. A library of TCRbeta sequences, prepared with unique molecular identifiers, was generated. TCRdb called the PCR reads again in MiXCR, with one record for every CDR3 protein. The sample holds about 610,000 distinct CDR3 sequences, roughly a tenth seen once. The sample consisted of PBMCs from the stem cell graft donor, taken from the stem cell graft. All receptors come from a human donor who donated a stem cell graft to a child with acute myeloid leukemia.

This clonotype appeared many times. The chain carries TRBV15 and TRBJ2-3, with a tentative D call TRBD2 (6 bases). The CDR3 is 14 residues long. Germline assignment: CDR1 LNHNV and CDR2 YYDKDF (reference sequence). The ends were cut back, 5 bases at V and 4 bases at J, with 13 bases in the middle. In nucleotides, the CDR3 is TGTGCCACCAGCTCCGGAGGGTACCCAGATACGCAGTATTTT. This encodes CATSSGGYPDTQYF.

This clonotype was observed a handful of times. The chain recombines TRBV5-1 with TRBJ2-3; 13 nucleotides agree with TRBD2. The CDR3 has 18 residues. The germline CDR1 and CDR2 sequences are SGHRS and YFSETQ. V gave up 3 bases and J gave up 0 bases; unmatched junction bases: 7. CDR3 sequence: CASSSGLAGTLSTDTQYF. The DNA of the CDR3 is TGCGCCAGCAGCTCGGGACTAGCGGGGACGTTGAGCACAGATACGCAGTATTTT. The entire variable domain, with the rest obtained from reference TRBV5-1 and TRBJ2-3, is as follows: KAGVTQTPRYLIKTRGQQVTLSCSPISGHRSVSWYQQTPGQGLQFLFEYFSETQRNKGNFPGRFSGRQFSNSRSEMNVSTLELGDSALYLCASSSGLAGTLSTDTQYFGPGTRLTVL.

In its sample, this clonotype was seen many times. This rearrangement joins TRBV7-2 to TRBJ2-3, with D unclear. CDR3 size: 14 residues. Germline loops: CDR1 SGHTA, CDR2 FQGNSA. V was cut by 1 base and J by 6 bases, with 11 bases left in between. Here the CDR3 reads CASSLGVGEDTQYF. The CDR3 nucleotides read TGTGCCAGCAGCTTAGGGGTAGGAGAGGATACGCAGTATTTT.

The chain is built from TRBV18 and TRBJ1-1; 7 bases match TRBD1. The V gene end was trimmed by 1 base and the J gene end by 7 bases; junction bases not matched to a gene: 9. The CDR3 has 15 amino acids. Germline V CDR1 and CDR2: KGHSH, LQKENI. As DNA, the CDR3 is TGTGCCAGCTCACCACGGAAGGGACAGTACTATGAAGCTTTCTTT. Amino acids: CASSPRKGQYYEAFF. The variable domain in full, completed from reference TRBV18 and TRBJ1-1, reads NAGVMQNPRHLVRRRGQEARLRCSPMKGHSHVYWYRQLPEEGLKFMVYLQKENIIDESGMPKERFSAEFPKEGPSILRIQQVVRGDSAAYFCASSPRKGQYYEAFFGQGTRLTVV.

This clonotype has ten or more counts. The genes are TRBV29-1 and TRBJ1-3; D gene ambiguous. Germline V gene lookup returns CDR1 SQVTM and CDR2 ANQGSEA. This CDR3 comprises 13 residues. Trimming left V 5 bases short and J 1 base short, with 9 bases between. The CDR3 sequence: CSVHTGSGNTIYF. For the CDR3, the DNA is TGCAGCGTTCATACGGGATCTGGAAACACCATATATTTT.

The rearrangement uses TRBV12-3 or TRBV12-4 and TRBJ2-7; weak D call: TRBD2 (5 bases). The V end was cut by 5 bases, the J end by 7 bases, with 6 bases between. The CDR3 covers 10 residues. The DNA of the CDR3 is TGTGCCAGCAGTACGGGAGAGCAGTACTTC. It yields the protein CASSTGEQYF.

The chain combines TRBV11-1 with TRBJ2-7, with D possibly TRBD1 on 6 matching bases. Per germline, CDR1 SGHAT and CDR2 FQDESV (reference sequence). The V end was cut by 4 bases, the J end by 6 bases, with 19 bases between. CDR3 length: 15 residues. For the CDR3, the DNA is TGTGCCAGCAGCTCAACAGACAGGATCTACGGCGAGCAGTACTTC. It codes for CASSSTDRIYGEQYF.

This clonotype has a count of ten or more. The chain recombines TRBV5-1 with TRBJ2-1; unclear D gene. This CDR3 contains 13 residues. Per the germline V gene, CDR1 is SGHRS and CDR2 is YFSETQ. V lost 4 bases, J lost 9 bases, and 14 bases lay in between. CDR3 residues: CASSTNPGLEQFF. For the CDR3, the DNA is TGCGCCAGCAGCACAAACCCCGGCCTTGAGCAGTTCTTC.